These 10 T cell receptor beta chains were all obtained from the same sample, sequenced in a study of blood T cells in healthy people across ages. For the second PCR, which ran for roughly 7 to 11 cycles, a sample-barcoded 5' primer and a J-beta primer mix were used. MiXCR, applied by TCRdb to the 5' RACE reads, yields one record per CDR3 protein. This table has around 970,000 distinct CDR3 sequences, roughly 47% appearing once. Sequencing was performed on blood. The receptors come from a woman aged 60 to 75 in good health.

The rearrangement joins TRBV6-4 to TRBJ2-1, with 12 bases fitting TRBD2. The germline gives CDR1 MRHNA, CDR2 SNTAGT. Germline trimming cut 0 bases from V and 8 bases from J; bases unmatched to any gene: 5. CDR3 length equals 16 residues. CDR3 DNA: TGTGCCAGCAGTGACTCAGGACTAGCGGGAAAGCATGAGCAGTTCTTC. It translates to CASSDSGLAGKHEQFF.

The rearrangement uses TRBV27 and TRBJ2-4; D perhaps matches TRBD1 (5 bases). This CDR3 has 16 amino acids. The germline V gene encodes CDR1 MNHEY and CDR2 SMNVEV (reference sequence). V lost 0 bases to trimming and J lost 4 bases, with 13 bases between them. The CDR3 DNA reads TGTGCCAGCAGTTTATCGTGGGGCACGGTGAAAAACATTCAGTACTTC. Translating it yields CASSLSWGTVKNIQYF.

CDR3 coding DNA: TGCAGTGCTCCGGCGGGGACCCGGCAGTACTTC. Protein sequence: CSAPAGTRQYF. The chain employs TRBV20-1 and TRBJ2-7, with a tentative D call TRBD2 (6 bases). Per germline, CDR1 DFQATT and CDR2 SNEGSKA (reference sequence). There are 11 residues in the CDR3. Trimming removed 5 bases from V and 9 bases from J, with 14 bases in between.

Of note for this clonotype: With a much larger clone just one base away, this may be a read error. J is TRBJ2-5 and V is TRBV12-3 or TRBV12-4; maybe TRBD2 (6 bases). This CDR3 has 16 residues. V gave up 1 base and J gave up 1 base, with 13 bases separating them. DNA of the CDR3: TGTGCCAGCAGTTTAGGGTCAGGAGGGTTCCAAGAGACCCAGTACTTC. Translated, it gives CASSLGSGGFQETQYF.

In its sample, this clonotype was seen a few times. The chain employs TRBV4-1 and TRBJ2-4; 7 bases align to TRBD1. Trimming at V came to 1 base and at J to 1 base, leaving 10 bases not matched to a gene. CDR3 size: 18 residues. The germline V gene has CDR1 MGHRA and CDR2 YSYEKL. CDR3 DNA: TGCGCCAGCAGCCAAGGAAAACAGGGGATTCGTGCCAAAAACATTCAGTACTTC. This gives the protein CASSQGKQGIRAKNIQYF.

The chain joins TRBV24-1 to TRBJ2-1; 7 bases are shared with TRBD2. This CDR3 has 12 residues. V was pared by 9 bases and J by 8 bases, with 6 bases of the junction left unmatched. Germline V gene data show CDR1 as KGHDR and CDR2 as SFDVKD. CDR3 sequence: CATGTTWHEQFF. The CDR3 region has the DNA TGTGCCACCGGGACTACCTGGCATGAGCAGTTCTTC.

Comment on this clonotype: The junction departs from germline at one end; a sequencing error may be responsible. The chain couples TRBV7-2 to TRBJ2-5; D may correspond to TRBD1 or TRBD2 (6 bases each). Germline V gene data show CDR1 as SGHTA and CDR2 as FQGNSA. The length of the CDR3 is 16 residues. The CDR3 sequence: CVSSLRGGGGWETQYF. In DNA, the CDR3 is TGTGTCAGCAGCTTGAGGGGAGGAGGGGGGTGGGAGACCCAGTACTTC. Full variable domain (outside the CDR3, taken from reference TRBV7-2 and TRBJ2-5): GAGVSQSPSNKVTEKGKDVELRCDPISGHTALYWYRQSLGQGLEFLIYFQGNSAPDKSGLPSDRFSAERTGGSVSTLTIQRTQQEDSAVYLCVSSLRGGGGWETQYFGPGTRLLVL.

The V gene is TRBV20-1, the J gene TRBJ2-7; D is ambiguous. Trimming pared 0 bases from V and 3 bases from J, leaving 9 bases between. This CDR3 region has 13 residues. Germline V gene lookup returns CDR1 DFQATT and CDR2 SNEGSKA (reference sequence). CDR3 bases: TGCAGTGCTAGAGACTCTGGCGGCTACGAGCAGTACTTC. Its protein is CSARDSGGYEQYF.

A few counts support this clonotype. J is TRBJ2-5 and V is TRBV13; the D is unclear. CDR3 length equals 13 residues. The germline gives CDR1 PRHDT, CDR2 FYEKMQ (reference sequence). Trimming shortened V by 10 bases and J by 11 bases, and 23 bases separated the two germline ends. The CDR3 DNA reads TGTGCCACCCAAGCGTGGTCCTACAATGAGCAGTACTTC. It is translated as CATQAWSYNEQYF.

This clonotype was seen a single time. V usage is TRBV20-1 and J usage is TRBJ2-1, with 14 bases lining up with TRBD2. CDR3 length: 16 amino acids. Germline-derived CDR1 and CDR2 are DFQATT and SNEGSKA (reference sequence). V lost 4 bases, J lost 8 bases, and 10 bases stayed unmatched. CDR3: CSATGGLAGEVDEQFF. As DNA, the CDR3 is TGCAGTGCTACCGGGGGACTAGCGGGAGAAGTGGATGAGCAGTTCTTC.